These 20 T cell receptor beta chains originate from one sample sequenced in a study of T cells in Graves' hyperthyroidism and ophthalmopathy. Amplification of TCR beta CDR3 regions was performed using RNA transcripts as template. During a first-round RT-PCR of the TCR CDR3, the HTBI primer set was used. MiXCR, applied by TCRdb to the multiplex PCR reads, yields one record per CDR3 protein. The table lists a few hundred thousand distinct CDR3 sequences, approximately 13% of them singletons. Sequencing used blood. These receptors all come from a woman under 30 with Graves' hyperthyroidism.

The table lists this clonotype with a count of one. V usage is TRBV11-2 and J usage is TRBJ2-7, with 8 bases identical to TRBD1. The CDR3 is made up of 14 amino acids. V was clipped by 4 bases and J by 5 bases; unmatched bases: 7. CDR1 is SGHAT and CDR2 is FQNNGV in the germline V gene. CDR3 in amino acids: CASSSGQVVDEQYF. The CDR3 bases are TGTGCCAGCAGCTCGGGACAGGTCGTTGACGAGCAGTACTTC.

The chain employs TRBV14 and TRBJ1-4, with D possibly being TRBD1 (5 bases). The CDR3 length is 18 residues. V was trimmed by 0 bases and J by 7 bases, leaving 21 bases between them. CDR1 SGHDN and CDR2 FVKESK come from the germline V gene. In DNA, the CDR3 is TGTGCCAGCAGCCAAGATCCCTTTGCGACAAAGAGGGGTGAAAAACTGTTTTTT. Translated, it gives CASSQDPFATKRGEKLFF. The full variable domain, with the rest looked up from reference TRBV14 and TRBJ1-4, is EAGVTQFPSHSVIEKGQTVTLRCDPISGHDNLYWYRRVMGKEIKFLLHFVKESKQDESGMPNNRFLAERTGGTYSTLKVQPAELEDSGVYFCASSQDPFATKRGEKLFFGSGTQLSVL.

This clonotype was found a few times. The missing conserved phenylalanine or tryptophan at the end of this CDR3 makes a read error likely. V is TRBV5-8 and J is TRBJ1-2, with D perhaps matching TRBD1 (5 bases). Germline loops: CDR1 SGHTS, CDR2 YDEGEE. Trimming took off 2 bases at V and 8 bases at J, with 22 bases between the two ends. This CDR3 is built from 16 residues. The CDR3 here is CASSLTGTTRLGGYTL. In DNA form, the CDR3 reads TGTGCCAGCAGCTTAACCGGGACCACTCGTCTGGGGGGCTACACCCTC.

This clonotype was observed at least ten times. V usage is TRBV11-2 and J usage is TRBJ2-7; TRBD2 aligns across 8 bases. V shed 4 bases and J 2 bases; nucleotides not matched to a gene: 10. The germline V gene has CDR1 SGHAT and CDR2 FQNNGV. The CDR3 is 16 residues long. In DNA form, the CDR3 reads TGTGCCAGCAGCTACCCTACAGCGGGGGCTCCCTACGAGCAGTACTTC. Translating gives CASSYPTAGAPYEQYF. Combining the CDR3 with reference TRBV11-2 and TRBJ2-7 gives the whole variable domain EAGVAQSPRYKIIEKRQSVAFWCNPISGHATLYWYQQILGQGPKLLIQFQNNGVVDDSQLPKDRFSAERLKGVDSTLKIQPAKLEDSAVYLCASSYPTAGAPYEQYFGPGTRLTVT.

The gene calls are TRBV4-1 and TRBJ1-2; tentative D call: TRBD1 (5 bases). The CDR3 loop spans 12 amino acids. V shed 1 base and J shed 7 bases, with 7 bases lying between them. CDR1 is MGHRA and CDR2 is YSYEKL in the germline V gene. In DNA, the CDR3 is TGCGCCAGCAGCCAAGGGGGGAGTGGCTACACCTTC. This translates into CASSQGGSGYTF.

This chain connects TRBV28 to TRBJ1-1; 8 nucleotides line up with TRBD1. Germline V gene sequence: CDR1 MDHEN, CDR2 SYDVKM. The V segment lost 3 bases and the J segment 4 bases; nucleotides outside the gene matches: 10. The CDR3 is made up of 16 amino acids. This chain's CDR3 is CASSFPGQGGGTEAFF. The CDR3 region has the DNA TGTGCCAGCAGTTTCCCTGGACAGGGAGGCGGCACTGAAGCTTTCTTT.

There are many counts of this clonotype. The chain combines TRBV20-1 with TRBJ1-1; D not resolved. The CDR3 is 15 residues long. Germline lookup yields CDR1 DFQATT and CDR2 SNEGSKA (reference sequence). V lost 7 bases to trimming and J lost 4 bases, with 22 bases between them. The DNA for the CDR3 is TGCAGTGTCCTCCCACGACCCAGGCGGATCACTGAAGCTTTCTTT. Protein: CSVLPRPRRITEAFF.

The rearrangement joins TRBV18 to TRBJ1-2, with D perhaps TRBD1 (6 bases). V lost 2 bases and J lost 4, with 20 bases in between. The CDR3 is made up of 17 amino acids. Per the germline V gene, CDR1 is KGHSH and CDR2 is LQKENI. The CDR3 DNA is TGTGCCAGCTCACCATTTGATGAACAGGGACCTTTCTATGGCTACACCTTC. It codes for CASSPFDEQGPFYGYTF.

This clonotype was detected ten times or more. This chain uses TRBV20-1 with TRBJ1-2; TRBD1 agrees at 9 bases. Germline V gene sequence: CDR1 DFQATT, CDR2 SNEGSKA (reference sequence). The length of the CDR3 is 16 residues. Germline trimming cut 0 bases from V and 2 bases from J; bases unmatched to any gene: 7. The CDR3 reads CSARDFAGQGNYGYTF. CDR3 DNA sequence: TGCAGTGCTAGAGATTTCGCAGGACAGGGGAACTATGGCTACACCTTC.

The sample holds one count of this clonotype. The rearrangement uses TRBV7-3 and TRBJ2-3; 9 bases are shared with TRBD2. CDR1 and CDR2 from the germline V gene are SGHTA and FQGTGA. CDR3 length equals 16 residues. With V trimmed by 5 bases and J by 2 bases, 8 bases remained unmatched. CDR3 nucleotide sequence: TGTGCCAGCAGCCAAAGCGGGAGGTTTGACACAGATACGCAGTATTTT. This encodes CASSQSGRFDTDTQYF. The complete variable domain, with remaining parts taken from reference TRBV7-3 and TRBJ2-3, reads GAGVSQTPSNKVTEKGKYVELRCDPISGHTALYWYRQSLGQGPEFLIYFQGTGAADDSGLPNDRFFAVRPEGSVSTLKIQRTERGDSAVYLCASSQSGRFDTDTQYFGPGTRLTVL.

The V call is TRBV30, the J call TRBJ1-2, with D possibly TRBD1 on 6 matching bases. Trimming pared 3 bases from V and 0 bases from J, leaving 8 bases between. The CDR3 runs 13 residues. The germline gives CDR1 GTSNPN, CDR2 SVGIG (reference sequence). CDR3 residues: CAWRGGPNYGYTF. The CDR3 DNA follows: TGTGCCTGGAGGGGGGGCCCTAACTATGGCTACACCTTC.

This clonotype was found many times. The V gene is TRBV6-1, the J gene TRBJ1-4; D unresolved. Germline assignment: CDR1 MNHNS and CDR2 SASEGT. CDR3 size: 17 residues. Trimming pared 5 bases from V and 3 bases from J, leaving 19 bases between. The CDR3 spells CASSSVGRSVANEKLFF. CDR3 coding DNA: TGTGCCAGCAGTTCGGTAGGACGTTCCGTGGCTAATGAAAAACTGTTTTTT.

The J gene is TRBJ1-5, the V gene TRBV20-1; 10 bases align to TRBD1. The trim removed 3 bases at V and 2 bases at J, leaving 10 bases unmatched. Per the germline V gene, CDR1 is DFQATT and CDR2 is SNEGSKA (reference sequence). The CDR3 runs 17 residues. This chain's CDR3 is CSASDRDRGMGNQPQHF. DNA of the CDR3: TGCAGTGCTAGTGACCGGGACAGGGGAATGGGCAATCAGCCCCAGCATTTT.

This clonotype was counted at least ten times. The genes are TRBV5-1 and TRBJ1-2; 8 nucleotides align to TRBD1. The CDR3 length is 16 residues. CDR1 and CDR2 (germline): SGHRS, YFSETQ. J lost 5 bases, V lost 0 bases, and 9 bases had no gene match. The CDR3 nucleotides are TGCGCCAGCAGCTTGGGATCCGGCACAGGGGGTTATGGCTACACCTTC. This encodes CASSLGSGTGGYGYTF.

The chain links TRBV5-1 to TRBJ2-2; D is uncertain. The length of the CDR3 is 16 residues. Per germline, CDR1 SGHRS and CDR2 YFSETQ. Trimming stripped 1 base from V and 2 bases from J, with 12 bases between. The CDR3, as DNA: TGCGCCAGCAGCTTGTTTATTGGCAGTAACACCGGGGAGCTGTTTTTT. Its protein is CASSLFIGSNTGELFF.

This chain connects TRBV6-1 to TRBJ2-1; perhaps TRBD1 as D (5 bases). The V and J ends lost 8 bases and 8 bases respectively, with 16 bases between them. The CDR3 loop spans 13 amino acids. CDR1 is MNHNS, CDR2 SASEGT, per germline. CDR3 coding DNA: TGTGCCAGCGGTAGGACACCTTCCGATGAGCAGTTCTTC. Its translation: CASGRTPSDEQFF.

The chain combines TRBV5-5 with TRBJ2-2; 8 positions match TRBD1. This CDR3 spans 16 amino acids. J was trimmed by 1 base and V by 4 bases; bases with no gene match: 6. CDR1 and CDR2 from the germline V gene are SGHKS and YYEKEE (reference sequence). CDR3 bases: TGTGCCAGCAGCCTACGGACAGGGTTGAACACCGGGGAGCTGTTTTTT. It translates to CASSLRTGLNTGELFF. Using reference TRBV5-5 and TRBJ2-2 for the parts outside the CDR3, the full variable domain is DAGVTQSPTHLIKTRGQQVTLRCSPISGHKSVSWYQQVLGQGPQFIFQYYEKEERGRGNFPDRFSARQFPNYSSELNVNALLLGDSALYLCASSLRTGLNTGELFFGEGSRLTVL.

This clonotype was seen at least ten times. The V gene is TRBV5-5, the J gene TRBJ2-1; a weak D match, TRBD2 (7 bases). The CDR3 covers 15 residues. In germline, CDR1 is SGHKS, CDR2 YYEKEE (reference sequence). The V end was cut by 3 bases, the J end by 7 bases, with 17 bases between. The CDR3 nucleotides are TGTGCCAGCAGCTGGGGGGGCCTCATGGGGAATGAGCAGTTCTTC. Encoded protein: CASSWGGLMGNEQFF. The full variable domain, completed using reference TRBV5-5 and TRBJ2-1, is DAGVTQSPTHLIKTRGQQVTLRCSPISGHKSVSWYQQVLGQGPQFIFQYYEKEERGRGNFPDRFSARQFPNYSSELNVNALLLGDSALYLCASSWGGLMGNEQFFGPGTRLTVL.

In its sample, this clonotype was seen a few times. This chain connects TRBV9 to TRBJ2-3, with 7 positions matching TRBD2. The V gene end was trimmed by 0 bases and the J gene end by 2 bases; junction bases not matched to a gene: 3. The CDR3 is 15 amino acids. Germline V gene sequence: CDR1 SGDLS, CDR2 YYNGEE. The chain's CDR3 is CASSVDGGTTDTQYF. CDR3 coding DNA: TGTGCCAGCAGCGTAGACGGGGGGACCACAGATACGCAGTATTTT.

This clonotype has ten or more counts. The rearrangement joins TRBV6-1 to TRBJ2-7; weak D call: TRBD1 (6 bases). Germline V gene data show CDR1 as MNHNS and CDR2 as SASEGT. The CDR3 is 14 residues long. V lost 7 bases and J 6 bases, leaving 19 bases between the germline ends. DNA of the CDR3: TGTGCCAGCAACCCCGGTACAGGGTCGGGCGAGCAGTACTTC. Protein product: CASNPGTGSGEQYF.